This T cell receptor (beta chain) comes out of a study of post-analysis software for immune sequencing data. Study-level results: Controls had lower frequencies than patients of five or six TRBV segments, which included TRBV5-6, TRBV5-1 and TRBV20-1.

This clonotype was found a few times. Its target is not known. TCR beta libraries were prepared from cDNA with unique molecular identifiers. The source material, roughly 0.9 to 11 million T cells, gave rise to 500,000 or so cDNA molecules. A single record per CDR3 protein comes from TCRdb applying MiXCR to the PCR reads. The table lists 430,000 or so distinct CDR3 sequences, about 40% of them singletons. Trimming took off 1 base at V and 8 bases at J, with 21 bases between the two ends. The CDR3 covers 16 residues. Germline V gene lookup returns CDR1 SGHRS and CDR2 YFSETQ. The chain combines TRBV5-1 with TRBJ1-2; unclear D gene. The sequencing sample was made of blood. The sequence came from a girl aged 2 to 10 with multiple sclerosis. Here the CDR3 DNA reads TGCGCCAGCAGCTTGACGGCGACGAGGGCGGGAGGGGGCTACACCTTC. Its translation is CASSLTATRAGGGYTF.